These 26 T cell receptor beta chains share one sample of origin, sequenced in a study of tumor-infiltrating lymphocytes in primary liver carcinoma. DNA and RNA were both co-extracted from approximately 20-30 mg of bulk tissue that had not been sorted. The authors made TCR beta cDNA from about 500 ng total RNA with a constant-region primer. Slightly modified ARM-PCR with three nested multiplex PCR rounds yielded TCR beta libraries. It was with TRBV1-TRBV30 forward primers and a C-beta reverse primer that the first two PCR rounds were run, at approximately 10 cycles each. TCRdb itself ran the multiplex PCR reads through MiXCR, one entry per CDR3 protein. The table shows tens of thousands of distinct CDR3 sequences, with roughly two thirds occurring only once. Material for sequencing was liver tumor tissue from sampling region 4. Documented subset: tumor region T4, right-lateral pole. The receptors derive from a man in his forties with primary liver carcinoma and hepatitis B virus infection.

Of note for this clonotype: At one end, the junction sequence differs from germline, possibly due to a read error. The CDR3 loop is CSAGWGIHEQYF. DNA of the CDR3: TGCAGCGCGGGTTGGGGTATTCACGAACAGTACTTC. J is TRBJ2-7 and V is TRBV29-1; D remains unclear. There are 12 residues in the CDR3. Per the germline V gene, CDR1 is SQVTM and CDR2 is ANQGSEA.

About this clonotype: One junction end does not reproduce the germline sequence, and a read error may be involved. The gene calls are TRBV14 and TRBJ1-2; no clear D gene. The CDR3 spans 17 residues. Germline assignment: CDR1 SGHDN and CDR2 FVKESK. The chain's CDR3 is CVSSQRYHPQELYGYTF. CDR3 in DNA: TGTGTCAGCAGCCAACGATATCACCCTCAAGAGCTCTATGGCTACACCTTC.

The sample holds a few counts of this clonotype. The rearrangement links TRBV12-5 to TRBJ2-7; D could derive from TRBD1 or TRBD2 (5 bases each). This CDR3 is built from 13 residues. Germline loops: CDR1 LGHNT, CDR2 FRNRAP. CDR3 region: CAGEGSGSYEQYF. DNA for the CDR3: TGTGCCGGTGAGGGGAGCGGTTCCTACGAGCAGTACTTC. The variable domain in full, completed from reference TRBV12-5 and TRBJ2-7, reads DARVTQTPRHKVTEMGQEVTMRCQPILGHNTVFWYRQTMMQGLELLAYFRNRAPLDDSGMPKDRFSAEMPDATLATLKIQPSEPRDSAVYFCAGEGSGSYEQYFGPGTRLTVT.

V usage is TRBV6-5 and J usage is TRBJ2-5; D is perhaps TRBD2 (6 bases). Germline CDR1 and CDR2: MNHEY and SVGAGI. This CDR3 has 14 amino acids. CDR3 DNA sequence: TGTTCCAACAGTTACTCGGAGGGGAAAGAGACCCAGTACTTC. This translates into CSNSYSEGKETQYF.

For the CDR3, the DNA is TGCAGTGGTTTGGACAGTGGAGAGACCCAGTACTTC. Encoded protein: CSGLDSGETQYF. This sequence joins TRBV29-1 and TRBJ2-5, with D perhaps matching TRBD1 (6 bases). Per germline, CDR1 SQVTM and CDR2 ANQGSEA. The CDR3 has 12 residues.

This clonotype was counted a single time. One end of the junction varies from germline; a read error may be responsible. The CDR3 bases are TGTGCCGGCAGTCCCCCGTGGTATGAGCAGTTCTTC. Its protein product is CAGSPPWYEQFF. The chain employs TRBV28 and TRBJ2-1; D is ambiguous. Germline assignment: CDR1 MDHEN and CDR2 SYDVKM. The CDR3 length is 12 residues.

Points on this clonotype: This CDR3 is missing its conserved last phenylalanine or tryptophan, likely due to a read error. The chain recombines TRBV6-2 or TRBV6-3 with TRBJ2-5, with 7 bases that match TRBD2. Germline V gene lookup returns CDR1 MNHEY and CDR2 SVGEGT. V trimming: 5 bases; J trimming: 3 bases; junction bases outside the gene matches: 6. The CDR3 totals 14 residues. CDR3 DNA: TGTGCCAGCAGTGGCGGGAGCGCGGAAGAGACCCAGTACGTC. This gives the protein CASSGGSAEETQYV.

The table lists this clonotype with many counts. V is TRBV5-5 and J is TRBJ2-1; 9 positions agree with TRBD2. The CDR3 has 17 amino acids. Germline CDR1 and CDR2: SGHKS and YYEKEE (reference sequence). With 3 bases clipped from V and 3 bases from J, the junction kept 10 bases outside the gene matches. This chain's CDR3 is CASSSGLAIGYYNEQFF. The CDR3 bases are TGTGCCAGCAGCTCGGGACTAGCCATCGGTTACTACAATGAGCAGTTCTTC. Using reference TRBV5-5 and TRBJ2-1 for the parts outside the CDR3, the full variable domain is DAGVTQSPTHLIKTRGQQVTLRCSPISGHKSVSWYQQVLGQGPQFIFQYYEKEERGRGNFPDRFSARQFPNYSSELNVNALLLGDSALYLCASSSGLAIGYYNEQFFGPGTRLTVL.

Regarding this clonotype: A junction end diverges from the germline sequence, so it may reflect a read error. The chain couples TRBV11-2 to TRBJ1-1; no clear D. This CDR3 has 16 residues. The germline gives CDR1 SGHAT, CDR2 FQNNGV. CDR3 region: CASSRGRSGVFTEALF. CDR3 nucleotides: TGTGCCAGCAGCCGAGGTAGGTCTGGGGTCTTCACTGAAGCTTTATTT.

As regards this clonotype: Likely a read error: the CDR3 ends without its conserved phenylalanine or tryptophan. The chain is built from TRBV5-6 and TRBJ2-7; TRBD2 aligns across 10 bases. Germline V CDR1 and CDR2: SGHDT, YYEEEE. The CDR3 has 16 amino acids. For the CDR3, the DNA is TGTGCCAGCAGCTTCAGGACTAGCGGAGGGAACTACGTGCAGTACTTA. Protein: CASSFRTSGGNYVQYL.

In this sample, this clonotype turned up a few times. This chain uses TRBV7-9 with TRBJ1-5; the D is unclear. Germline values: CDR1 SEHNR, CDR2 FQNEAQ (reference sequence). The CDR3 extends over 13 amino acids. The germline V and J ends were trimmed by 7 bases and 2 bases, with 9 bases remaining between them. DNA of the CDR3: TGTGCCAGCATCCGCGAGGGCAATCAGCCCCAGCATTTT. Residues: CASIREGNQPQHF.

With respect to this clonotype: This could be a read error, since a much larger clone is one nucleotide away. The genes are TRBV24-1 and TRBJ2-1, with D hard to call. CDR3 length: 12 residues. The germline gives CDR1 KGHDR, CDR2 SFDVKD. The CDR3 sequence: CTTSDLGNEQFF. DNA for the CDR3: TGTACCACCAGTGATTTAGGGAATGAGCAGTTCTTC.

The sample holds a few counts of this clonotype. Sequence at one end of the junction differs from germline and may be a read error. This chain links TRBV11-2 with TRBJ2-5; no clear D. Germline assignment: CDR1 SGHAT and CDR2 FQNNGV. The CDR3 extends over 14 amino acids. The CDR3, as DNA: TGTGCCGGCAGCTTAGATCGGGTTTTCGAGATCCAGTACTTC. Translation: CAGSLDRVFEIQYF. The full variable domain, its missing parts supplied by reference TRBV11-2 and TRBJ2-5, is EAGVAQSPRYKIIEKRQSVAFWCNPISGHATLYWYQQILGQGPKLLIQFQNNGVVDDSQLPKDRFSAERLKGVDSTLKIQPAKLEDSAVYLCAGSLDRVFEIQYFGPGTRLLVL.

On this clonotype: A junction end diverges from the germline sequence, so it may reflect a read error. The chain carries TRBV28 and TRBJ2-1; 8 nucleotides agree with TRBD2. This CDR3 has 15 amino acids. Germline V gene data show CDR1 as MDHEN and CDR2 as SYDVKM. CDR3 sequence reads: CASSYQREWNNEQLF. The DNA for the CDR3 is TGTGCCAGCAGTTACCAGCGGGAGTGGAACAATGAGCAGCTCTTC. The variable domain in full, with the rest retrieved from reference TRBV28 and TRBJ2-1, is DVKVTQSSRYLVKRTGEKVFLECVQDMDHENMFWYRQDPGLGLRLIYFSYDVKMKEKGDIPEGYSVSREKKERFSLILESASTNQTSMYLCASSYQREWNNEQLFGPGTRLTVL.

On this clonotype: A junction boundary mismatches the germline segment, possibly from a read error. This rearrangement joins TRBV7-9 to TRBJ1-3; the D is unclear. The CDR3 is 14 amino acids. Germline CDR1 reads SEHNR; CDR2 reads FQNEAQ (reference sequence). The CDR3 here is CASSLETSGNTVYF. The CDR3 DNA is TGTGCCAGCAGCTTGGAGACTAGTGGAAACACCGTATATTTT.

The table lists this clonotype with many counts. This sequence joins TRBV28 and TRBJ2-6, with D perhaps matching TRBD1 or TRBD2 (5 bases each). This CDR3 spans 19 amino acids. The ends were cut back, 2 bases at V and 0 bases at J, with 17 bases in the middle. CDR1 is MDHEN and CDR2 is SYDVKM in the germline V gene. The CDR3 loop is CASSLGLGLAGSGANVLTF. DNA for the CDR3: TGTGCCAGCAGTTTAGGTCTGGGGCTAGCAGGCTCTGGGGCCAACGTCCTGACTTTC. Using reference TRBV28 and TRBJ2-6 for the parts outside the CDR3, the full variable domain is DVKVTQSSRYLVKRTGEKVFLECVQDMDHENMFWYRQDPGLGLRLIYFSYDVKMKEKGDIPEGYSVSREKKERFSLILESASTNQTSMYLCASSLGLGLAGSGANVLTFGAGSRLTVL.

This chain joins TRBV28 and TRBJ2-7; the match to TRBD2 covers 10 bases. Unmatched junction bases numbered 13, after V lost 5 bases and J lost 12 bases. CDR3 length: 14 residues. Germline lookup yields CDR1 MDHEN and CDR2 SYDVKM. The CDR3 coding sequence is TGTGCCAGCAGTCTCCTAGCGGGAGCCTACGAACGGTACTTC. Protein: CASSLLAGAYERYF.

For this clonotype: At one end the junction does not follow the germline gene, possibly because of a read error. The chain is built from TRBV6-5 and TRBJ2-2; possible D gene TRBD2, 6 bases. The CDR3 totals 14 residues. CDR1 is MNHEY and CDR2 is SVGAGI in the germline V gene. CDR3 sequence: CASSHGGGGGEPFF. In DNA, the CDR3 is TGTGCCAGCAGCCACGGCGGCGGAGGCGGGGAGCCGTTTTTT.

This clonotype was found a few times. Lacking the conserved final phenylalanine or tryptophan, this CDR3 likely reflects a read error. The chain is built from TRBV29-1 and TRBJ2-1, with a possible D match to TRBD2 (5 bases). Trimming removed 5 bases from V and 3 bases from J, with 14 bases in between. The CDR3 totals 14 residues. CDR1 SQVTM and CDR2 ANQGSEA come from the germline V gene. The CDR3 spells CSVLFAGLYNEQFL. Here the CDR3 DNA reads TGCAGCGTTCTTTTCGCGGGCCTCTACAATGAGCAGTTCCTC.

Points on this clonotype: The junction differs from germline at one of its ends, possibly a read error. The J gene is TRBJ2-7, the V gene TRBV6-2 or TRBV6-3; the D gene is possibly TRBD2 (5 bases). Germline lookup yields CDR1 MNHEY and CDR2 SVGEGT. The CDR3 spans 16 residues. The CDR3, as DNA: TGTGTCAGCAGTTACAGACTAACGGGAATATCCTACGAGCAGTACTTC. It yields the protein CVSSYRLTGISYEQYF.

Remarks on this clonotype: An end of the junction does not agree with germline; a read error may underlie this. V usage is TRBV12-3 or TRBV12-4 and J usage is TRBJ2-1, with TRBD2 matching 8 bases. The CDR3 is 14 amino acids. The CDR3 DNA reads as TGTGCCATCAGTTTATACGGGAGGGGTATTGAGCAGTTCTTC. Translated, it gives CAISLYGRGIEQFF.

The chain recombines TRBV6-6 with TRBJ2-5; D gene ambiguous. CDR3 length: 14 amino acids. V shed 0 bases and J shed 3 bases, with 8 bases lying between them. Per the germline V gene, CDR1 is MNHNY and CDR2 is SVGAGI (reference sequence). For the CDR3, the DNA is TGTGCCAGCAGTTACTCGCCAGGAGAAGAGACCCAGTACTTC. It specifies CASSYSPGEETQYF.

The table lists this clonotype with a few counts. One junction end does not reproduce the germline sequence, and a read error may be involved. J is TRBJ2-1 and V is TRBV6-5; 7 nucleotides align to TRBD2. The germline gives CDR1 MNHEY, CDR2 SVGAGI. This CDR3 region has 16 residues. The CDR3 DNA reads TGTGCCAGCGGTTACTCTGGCGCGGGAGTGCGGAATGAGCAGTTCTTC. This encodes CASGYSGAGVRNEQFF.

As for this clonotype: Since a much larger clone is just one base distant, this may be a read error. A read error is likely, as this CDR3 ends without the conserved phenylalanine or tryptophan. The genes are TRBV6-2 or TRBV6-3 and TRBJ2-1; the D gene is possibly TRBD2 (6 bases). The CDR3 is 13 residues long. V was shortened by 6 bases and J by 7 bases, with 13 bases between the two germline ends. CDR1 and CDR2 from the germline V gene are MNHEY and SVGEGT. CDR3 coding DNA: TGTGCCAGCAGCCGGCTAGCGACTAATGAGCAGTTCTTA. It translates to CASSRLATNEQFL.

For this clonotype: One end of the junction fails to match germline, which may point to a read error. The V and J genes are TRBV29-1 and TRBJ1-5; weak D call: TRBD1 (6 bases). CDR1 SQVTM and CDR2 ANQGSEA come from the germline V gene. The CDR3 runs to 17 residues. The chain's CDR3 is CSAEVTGAGSGPQVQHF. The CDR3 nucleotides read TGCAGCGCTGAAGTGACAGGCGCCGGCTCAGGTCCTCAGGTCCAGCATTTT.

Of note for this clonotype: Because the CDR3 is missing its conserved closing phenylalanine or tryptophan, this is likely a read error. The CDR3 region is CASSFDMDPGGGYEQYI. DNA of the CDR3: TGCGCCAGCAGCTTTGACATGGACCCGGGGGGAGGGTACGAGCAGTACATC. This rearrangement joins TRBV5-1 to TRBJ2-7; TRBD2 agrees at 7 bases. The germline CDR1 and CDR2 sequences are SGHRS and YFSETQ. V shed 2 bases and J 4 bases; nucleotides not matched to a gene: 15. The CDR3 is 17 amino acids.